The T cell receptor (beta chain) under discussion was sequenced for a study of CD8+ T cells in alopecia areata. For the study at large: Patients received oral tofacitinib, 5 to 10 mg twice daily, for moderate-to-severe alopecia areata.

The V gene's germline CDR1 is GTSNPN and CDR2 SVGIG (reference sequence). V was trimmed by 4 bases and J by 7 bases, leaving 11 bases between them. CDR3 length: 13 amino acids. Sequencing used cDNA as its template, made by extracting RNA and reverse transcribing it. Assay: immunoSEQ multiplex PCR; the TCRdb copy retains only in-frame clones and omits some. The top ten clones hold less than 20% of a sample with some 150,000 clones, around 55% of them seen once. This TCR was sampled from a human donor with alopecia areata. Here the sequenced sample was CD8+ T cells sorted from blood, taken at week 0. This sequence joins TRBV30 and TRBJ1-6, with D uncertain. CDR3 loop: CAWKGGANSPLHF. CDR3 in DNA: TGTGCCTGGAAGGGCGGTGCAAATTCACCCCTCCACTTT.